A selection of T cell receptor beta chains follows, all from one sample in a study of shared clonotypes between healthy human individuals. Measured with immunoSEQ multiplex PCR; TCRdb has only the in-frame clones, and not every one. The table shows about 320,000 clones, with roughly 84% occurring only once. The sample comprised memory CD8+ T cells sorted from blood. The receptors were gathered from a man in his late teens or twenties in good health. Both conserved end residues are part of each CDR3. A D gene is named only where the DNA matches it firmly. A row's size may be missing; if present it is once, few, many or a size class.

V gene: TRBV7-9; clone size: .; D gene: TRBD2; J gene: TRBJ2-3; CDR3 protein: CASSSSGRAPTDTQYF; CDR3 DNA: TGTGCCAGCAGCTCTAGCGGGAGGGCCCCCACAGATACGCAGTATTTT
V gene: TRBV4-3; clone size: .; D gene: TRBD2; J gene: TRBJ2-7; CDR3 protein: CASSHGTSGSTYEQYF; CDR3 DNA: TGCGCCAGCAGCCACGGGACTAGCGGGAGCACCTACGAGCAGTACTTC
V gene: TRBV5-1; clone size: .; D gene: TRBD1; J gene: TRBJ1-1; CDR3 protein: CASSPWGTEDVWTEAFF; CDR3 DNA: TGCGCCAGCAGCCCCTGGGGGACAGAGGACGTTTGGACTGAAGCTTTCTTT
V gene: TRBV6-5; clone size: .; D gene: TRBD2; J gene: TRBJ2-2; CDR3 protein: CASSLGLAGFSGELFF; CDR3 DNA: TGTGCCAGCAGTTTGGGACTAGCGGGGTTCTCCGGGGAGCTGTTTTTT
V gene: TRBV2; clone size: many; D gene: .; J gene: TRBJ2-1; CDR3 protein: CASSEASGFSYNEQFF; CDR3 DNA: TGTGCCAGCAGTGAAGCTAGCGGTTTTTCATACAATGAGCAGTTCTTC
V gene: TRBV18; clone size: .; D gene: .; J gene: TRBJ2-1; CDR3 protein: CASSPPAPIRLAIF; CDR3 DNA: TGTGCCAGCTCACCACCGGCCCCTATTCGCTTGGCAATCTTC
V gene: TRBV5-1; clone size: .; D gene: .; J gene: TRBJ2-7; CDR3 protein: CASSSVGVYEQYF; CDR3 DNA: TGCGCCAGCAGCTCCGTAGGGGTTTACGAGCAGTACTTC
V gene: TRBV6-5; clone size: .; D gene: .; J gene: TRBJ1-5; CDR3 protein: CASSLRGADQPQHF; CDR3 DNA: TGTGCCAGCAGTCTCCGCGGGGCAGATCAGCCCCAGCATTTT
V gene: TRBV29-1; clone size: .; D gene: TRBD1; J gene: TRBJ1-3; CDR3 protein: CSVSLGTGSGNTIYF; CDR3 DNA: TGCAGCGTCTCCCTCGGGACAGGCTCTGGAAACACCATATATTTT
V gene: TRBV5-1; clone size: .; D gene: .; J gene: TRBJ2-7; CDR3 protein: CASSFDYGNSYEQYF; CDR3 DNA: TGCGCCAGCAGCTTCGACTACGGCAACTCCTACGAGCAGTACTTC
V gene: TRBV9; clone size: .; D gene: TRBD1; J gene: TRBJ2-3; CDR3 protein: CASSATGMRTDTQYF; CDR3 DNA: TGTGCCAGCAGCGCGACAGGGATGAGGACAGATACGCAGTATTTT
V gene: TRBV5-1; clone size: .; D gene: TRBD2; J gene: TRBJ2-1; CDR3 protein: CASSLERGVGHNEQFF; CDR3 DNA: TGCGCCAGCAGCTTGGAGCGGGGAGTCGGGCACAATGAGCAGTTCTTC
V gene: TRBV19; clone size: few; D gene: .; J gene: TRBJ1-6; CDR3 protein: CASRRRFRVNSPLHF; CDR3 DNA: TGTGCCAGTAGGCGCCGATTTAGGGTAAATTCACCCCTCCACTTT
V gene: TRBV15; clone size: once; D gene: .; J gene: TRBJ2-3; CDR3 protein: CATSSPTAVSTDTQYF; CDR3 DNA: TGTGCCACCAGCAGCCCTACAGCGGTCAGCACAGATACGCAGTATTTT
V gene: TRBV7-9; clone size: many; D gene: TRBD2; J gene: TRBJ2-7; CDR3 protein: CASSPNLGGEQYF; CDR3 DNA: TGTGCCAGCAGCCCCAATCTGGGGGGGGAGCAGTACTTC
V gene: TRBV28; clone size: .; D gene: TRBD1; J gene: TRBJ1-1; CDR3 protein: CASSGTGEPNTEAFF; CDR3 DNA: TGTGCCAGCAGTGGTACAGGGGAGCCCAACACTGAAGCTTTCTTT
V gene: TRBV6-5; clone size: .; D gene: .; J gene: TRBJ1-1; CDR3 protein: CASSLSRDKLSEAFF; CDR3 DNA: TGTGCCAGCAGTTTGTCCCGGGACAAATTGTCTGAAGCTTTCTTT
V gene: TRBV7-2; clone size: .; D gene: TRBD2; J gene: TRBJ2-5; CDR3 protein: CASSLPVLAGYQETQYF; CDR3 DNA: TGTGCCAGCAGCTTACCCGTCCTAGCGGGGTACCAAGAGACCCAGTACTTC
V gene: TRBV6-6; clone size: .; D gene: .; J gene: TRBJ2-7; CDR3 protein: CASSWGIEQYF; CDR3 DNA: TGTGCCAGCAGTTGGGGAATCGAGCAGTACTTC
V gene: TRBV6-5; clone size: .; D gene: .; J gene: TRBJ2-3; CDR3 protein: CASSFIENRDTQYF; CDR3 DNA: TGTGCCAGCAGTTTTATCGAGAATCGGGATACGCAGTATTTT
V gene: TRBV6-5; clone size: .; D gene: .; J gene: TRBJ2-5; CDR3 protein: CASSYAGKQETQYF; CDR3 DNA: TGTGCCAGCAGTTACGCGGGGAAACAAGAGACCCAGTACTTC
V gene: TRBV7-9; clone size: .; D gene: TRBD1; J gene: TRBJ2-7; CDR3 protein: CASSTGTAAYEQYF; CDR3 DNA: TGTGCCAGCAGCACAGGGACAGCCGCCTACGAGCAGTACTTC
V gene: TRBV4-3; clone size: .; D gene: TRBD2; J gene: TRBJ2-5; CDR3 protein: CASSLLLAPKETQYF; CDR3 DNA: TGCGCCAGCAGCCTTTTACTAGCGCCGAAAGAGACCCAGTACTTC
V gene: TRBV7-2; clone size: .; D gene: TRBD2; J gene: TRBJ2-1; CDR3 protein: CASSLVSSGARRGNEQFF; CDR3 DNA: TGTGCCAGCAGCTTAGTTTCTAGCGGGGCCAGAAGGGGCAATGAGCAGTTCTTC
V gene: TRBV5-4; clone size: .; D gene: .; J gene: TRBJ1-1; CDR3 protein: CASSFTGHYTEAFF; CDR3 DNA: TGTGCCAGCAGCTTCACAGGACACTACACTGAAGCTTTCTTT
V gene: TRBV13; clone size: .; D gene: TRBD1; J gene: TRBJ1-6; CDR3 protein: CASSSPGTGGRGSPLHF; CDR3 DNA: TGTGCCAGCAGCAGTCCCGGGACAGGGGGACGGGGATCACCCCTCCACTTT
V gene: TRBV11-2; clone size: .; D gene: .; J gene: TRBJ2-7; CDR3 protein: CASSFGPKTPYEQYF; CDR3 DNA: TGTGCCAGCAGCTTCGGGCCGAAGACCCCCTACGAGCAGTACTTC
V gene: TRBV7-3; clone size: .; D gene: .; J gene: TRBJ2-7; CDR3 protein: CASSLSPGMGQYF; CDR3 DNA: TGTGCCAGCAGCTTATCCCCAGGTATGGGGCAGTACTTC
V gene: TRBV9; clone size: .; D gene: .; J gene: TRBJ2-7; CDR3 protein: CASSVGGDEQYF; CDR3 DNA: TGTGCCAGCAGCGTAGGTGGCGACGAGCAGTACTTC
V gene: TRBV5-1; clone size: .; D gene: .; J gene: TRBJ2-2; CDR3 protein: CASSFLWGNTGELFF; CDR3 DNA: TGCGCCAGCAGCTTCTTGTGGGGAAACACCGGGGAGCTGTTTTTT
V gene: TRBV5-1; clone size: .; D gene: .; J gene: TRBJ1-5; CDR3 protein: CASSLRGNQPQHF; CDR3 DNA: TGCGCCAGCAGCTTGAGAGGGAATCAGCCCCAGCATTTT
V gene: TRBV30; clone size: .; D gene: .; J gene: TRBJ2-1; CDR3 protein: CAWSVKFVDNEQFF; CDR3 DNA: TGTGCCTGGAGTGTAAAGTTCGTGGACAATGAGCAGTTCTTC
V gene: TRBV7-9; clone size: .; D gene: .; J gene: TRBJ2-2; CDR3 protein: CASSLGPTGAANTGELFF; CDR3 DNA: TGTGCCAGCAGCTTAGGCCCCACAGGCGCAGCGAACACCGGGGAGCTGTTTTTT
V gene: TRBV15; clone size: .; D gene: TRBD2; J gene: TRBJ2-1; CDR3 protein: CATSRDLGTSGGLEQFF; CDR3 DNA: TGTGCCACCAGCAGAGATCTTGGGACTAGCGGGGGATTAGAGCAGTTCTTC
V gene: TRBV5-3; clone size: few; D gene: TRBD1; J gene: TRBJ1-2; CDR3 protein: CARSRDRAFYGYTF; CDR3 DNA: TGTGCCAGAAGCAGGGACAGGGCTTTCTATGGCTACACCTTC
V gene: TRBV27; clone size: few; D gene: .; J gene: TRBJ2-3; CDR3 protein: CASSLSLSESTDTQYF; CDR3 DNA: TGTGCCAGCAGTTTATCGTTGAGCGAGAGCACAGATACGCAGTATTTT
V gene: TRBV5-1; clone size: .; D gene: TRBD1; J gene: TRBJ2-3; CDR3 protein: CASSLRGPSTDTQYF; CDR3 DNA: TGCGCCAGCAGCTTGAGGGGGCCTAGCACAGATACGCAGTATTTT
V gene: TRBV7-9; clone size: .; D gene: .; J gene: TRBJ2-2; CDR3 protein: CASSEDILNTGELFF; CDR3 DNA: TGTGCCAGCAGCGAGGACATTTTGAACACCGGGGAGCTGTTTTTT
V gene: TRBV20-1; clone size: .; D gene: .; J gene: TRBJ1-4; CDR3 protein: CSAPTGEKLFF; CDR3 DNA: TGCAGTGCGCCGACGGGCGAAAAACTGTTTTTT
V gene: TRBV28; clone size: .; D gene: .; J gene: TRBJ2-7; CDR3 protein: CASSLGQSYEQYF; CDR3 DNA: TGTGCCAGCAGCCTGGGACAATCTTACGAGCAGTACTTC
V gene: TRBV10-2; clone size: .; D gene: .; J gene: TRBJ1-1; CDR3 protein: CASKLSPWVINTEAFF; CDR3 DNA: TGCGCCAGCAAGCTAAGCCCGTGGGTGATAAACACTGAAGCTTTCTTT
V gene: TRBV27; clone size: .; D gene: .; J gene: TRBJ1-2; CDR3 protein: CASGPGGYGYTF; CDR3 DNA: TGTGCCAGCGGACCTGGGGGCTATGGCTACACCTTC
V gene: TRBV5-6; clone size: .; D gene: .; J gene: TRBJ2-7; CDR3 protein: CASSLGGTGTYEQYF; CDR3 DNA: TGTGCCAGCAGCTTGGGGGGAACAGGGACCTACGAGCAGTACTTC
V gene: TRBV7-6; clone size: .; D gene: .; J gene: TRBJ1-1; CDR3 protein: CASSLVTGIAETFEAFF; CDR3 DNA: TGTGCCAGCAGCTTAGTAACCGGGATTGCGGAGACTTTTGAAGCTTTCTTT
V gene: TRBV10-2; clone size: .; D gene: .; J gene: TRBJ2-7; CDR3 protein: CASSESGYPNEQYF; CDR3 DNA: TGCGCCAGCAGTGAGTCGGGATACCCAAACGAGCAGTACTTC